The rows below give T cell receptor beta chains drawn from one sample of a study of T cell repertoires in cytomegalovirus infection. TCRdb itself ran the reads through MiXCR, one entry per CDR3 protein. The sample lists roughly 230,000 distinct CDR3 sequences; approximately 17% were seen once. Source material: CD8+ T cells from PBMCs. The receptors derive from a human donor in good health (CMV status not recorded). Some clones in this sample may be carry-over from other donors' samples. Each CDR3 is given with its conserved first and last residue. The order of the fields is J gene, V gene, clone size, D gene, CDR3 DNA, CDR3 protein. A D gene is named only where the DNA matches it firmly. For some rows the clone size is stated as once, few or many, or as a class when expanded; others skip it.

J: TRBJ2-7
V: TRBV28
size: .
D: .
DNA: TGTGCCAGCAGAGCGGACACACTTATCGAGCAGTACTTC
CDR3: CASRADTLIEQYF

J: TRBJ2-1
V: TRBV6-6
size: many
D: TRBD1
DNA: TGTGCCAGCAGCCCGGGACAGGGGGTGAACAATGAGCAGTTCTTC
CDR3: CASSPGQGVNNEQFF

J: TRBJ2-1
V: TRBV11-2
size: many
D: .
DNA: TGTGCCAGCAGCTTAGGTCTGGGCGCAACCAATGAGCAGTTCTTC
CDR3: CASSLGLGATNEQFF

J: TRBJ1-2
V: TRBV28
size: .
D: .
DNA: TGTGCCCCCCGCCGGGTTCGTGGGAGAGCTAACTATGGCTACACCTTC
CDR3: CAPRRVRGRANYGYTF

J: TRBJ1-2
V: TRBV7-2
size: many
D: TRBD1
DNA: TGTGCCAGCAGCTGGACAGGCAGTGGCTACACCTTC
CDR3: CASSWTGSGYTF

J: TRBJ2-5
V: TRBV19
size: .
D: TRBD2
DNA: TGTGCCAGTAGTGCTAGCGGGGAAGAGACCCAGTACTTC
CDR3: CASSASGEETQYF

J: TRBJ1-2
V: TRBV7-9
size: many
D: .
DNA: TGTGCCAGCAGCCTAGCTCCAAACTATGGCTACACCTTC
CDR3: CASSLAPNYGYTF

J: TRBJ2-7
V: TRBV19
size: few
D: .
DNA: TGTGCCAGTAGTATGGCGCCCGGGTACGAGCAGTACTTC
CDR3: CASSMAPGYEQYF

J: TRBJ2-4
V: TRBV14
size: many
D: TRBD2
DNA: TGTGCCAGCAGCGTACTAGCGGGGGGAAACCACATTCAGTACTTC
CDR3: CASSVLAGGNHIQYF

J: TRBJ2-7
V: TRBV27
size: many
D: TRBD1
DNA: TGTGCCAGCCGGTATACAGGGGCCGAGATTTACGAGCAGTACTTC
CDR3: CASRYTGAEIYEQYF

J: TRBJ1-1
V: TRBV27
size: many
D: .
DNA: TGTGCCAGCAGGCCCCCCGGGGTTGGCACTGAAGCTTTCTTT
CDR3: CASRPPGVGTEAFF

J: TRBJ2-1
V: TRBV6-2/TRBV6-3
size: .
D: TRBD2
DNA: TGTGCCAGCAGCCCTAAGCGGGAAACCCACAATGAGCAGTTCTTC
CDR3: CASSPKRETHNEQFF

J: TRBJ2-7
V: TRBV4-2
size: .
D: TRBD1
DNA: TGTGCCAGCAGCCAAGCGGACAGGGGGACTATGTACGAGCAGTACTTC
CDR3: CASSQADRGTMYEQYF

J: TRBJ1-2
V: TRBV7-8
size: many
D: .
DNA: TGTGCCAGCAGCTTAGTACCTGGCGGCCGTCCCTATGGCTACACCTTC
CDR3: CASSLVPGGRPYGYTF

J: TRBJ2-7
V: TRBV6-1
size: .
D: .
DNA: TGTGCCAGCAGCACGGTCTACGAGCAGTACTTC
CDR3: CASSTVYEQYF

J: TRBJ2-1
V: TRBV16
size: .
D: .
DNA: TGTGCCAGCAGCCAATCCGAAAATGAGCAGTTCTTC
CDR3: CASSQSENEQFF

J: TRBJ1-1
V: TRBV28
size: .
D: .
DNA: TGTGCCAGCAGTTTATCCGAGCACGGCCAGTACACTGAAGCTTTCTTT
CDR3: CASSLSEHGQYTEAFF

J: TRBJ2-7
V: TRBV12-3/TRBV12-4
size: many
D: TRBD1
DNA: TGTGCCAGCGGACAGGGGGAGGGCGAGCAGTACTTC
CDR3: CASGQGEGEQYF

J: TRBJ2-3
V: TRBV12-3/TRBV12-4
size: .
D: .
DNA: TGTGCCAGCACGACGGGACCCTACACAGATACGCAGTATTTT
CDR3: CASTTGPYTDTQYF

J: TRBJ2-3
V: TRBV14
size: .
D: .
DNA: TGTGCCAGCAGCCAGTCACGCTACATGAGCACAGATACGCAGTATTTT
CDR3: CASSQSRYMSTDTQYF

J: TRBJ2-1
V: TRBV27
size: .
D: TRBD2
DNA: TGTGCCAGCAGTTTCTCGGCGGGGGACCACTACAATGAGCAGTTCTTC
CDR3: CASSFSAGDHYNEQFF

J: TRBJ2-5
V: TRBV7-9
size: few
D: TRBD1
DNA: TGTGCCAGCACTCCACCACAGGGGGCCCCTCAAGAGACCCAGTACTTC
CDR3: CASTPPQGAPQETQYF

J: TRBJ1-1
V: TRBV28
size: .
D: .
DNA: TGTGCCAGCAGTTTATATCGGGGGGCGGACACTGAAGCTTTCTTT
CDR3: CASSLYRGADTEAFF

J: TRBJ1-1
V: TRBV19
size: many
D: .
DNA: TGTGCCAGTAGTCCCTCATATTCAAACGAAGCTTTCTTT
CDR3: CASSPSYSNEAFF

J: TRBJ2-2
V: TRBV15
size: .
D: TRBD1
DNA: TGTGCCACCAGCACCCTACAACGACACAGGGGCGAGGACACCGGGGAGCTGTTTTTT
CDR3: CATSTLQRHRGEDTGELFF

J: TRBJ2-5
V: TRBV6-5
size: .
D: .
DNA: TGTGCCAGCAGTTACTCGTGGATATCCACCACAGATAAGTACCAAGAGACCCAGTACTTC
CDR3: CASSYSWISTTDKYQETQYF

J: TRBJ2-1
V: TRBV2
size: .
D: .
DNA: TGTGCCAGCAGTGATAGGGAGGTGCACAATGAGCAGTTCTTC
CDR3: CASSDREVHNEQFF

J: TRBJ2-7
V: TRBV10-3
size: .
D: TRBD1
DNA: TGTGCCATTAGACAGGGGAAGCCCTACGAGCAGTACTTC
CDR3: CAIRQGKPYEQYF

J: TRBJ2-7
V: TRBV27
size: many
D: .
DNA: TGTGCCAGCAGTACCGGGACTCCTGCTTCCTACGAGCAGTACTTC
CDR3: CASSTGTPASYEQYF

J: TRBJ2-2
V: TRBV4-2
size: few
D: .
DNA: TGTGCCAGCAGCCAACCCCTCAGTAGTCCCACCACCGGGGAGCTGTTTTTT
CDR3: CASSQPLSSPTTGELFF

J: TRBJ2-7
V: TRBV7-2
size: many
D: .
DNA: TGTGCCAGCAGCTTATTTGGTATCTACGAGCAGTACTTC
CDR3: CASSLFGIYEQYF

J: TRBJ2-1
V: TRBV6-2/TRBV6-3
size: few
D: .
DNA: TGTGCCAGCAGTCTACAGAAGTTCCACACCACCACTAACAATGAGCAGTTCTTC
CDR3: CASSLQKFHTTTNNEQFF

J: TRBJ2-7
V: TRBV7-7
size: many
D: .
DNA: TGTGCTAGCACCTATGTCTACGGGACATCCTACGAGCAGTACTTC
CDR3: CASTYVYGTSYEQYF

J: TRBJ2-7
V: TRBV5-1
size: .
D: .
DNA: TGCGCCAGCAGCTTGGATGGTTTCTCCTACGAGCAGTACTTC
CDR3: CASSLDGFSYEQYF

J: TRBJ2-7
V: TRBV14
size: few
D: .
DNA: TGTGCCAGCAGCTCTCGGACAGCCACCTACGAGCAGTACTTC
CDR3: CASSSRTATYEQYF

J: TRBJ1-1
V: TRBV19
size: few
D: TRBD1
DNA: TGTGCCAGTGCCGAGACAGGGCGGAAGAACACTGAAGCTTTCTTT
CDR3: CASAETGRKNTEAFF

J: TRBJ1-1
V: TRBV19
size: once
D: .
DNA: TGTGCCAGTAGTATAGGAAGGGACACTGAAGCTTTCTTT
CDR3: CASSIGRDTEAFF

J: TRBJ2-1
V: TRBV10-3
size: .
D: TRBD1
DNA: TGTGCCAGCCCTTACCGGGACAGGGCCTACAATGAGCAGTTCTTC
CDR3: CASPYRDRAYNEQFF

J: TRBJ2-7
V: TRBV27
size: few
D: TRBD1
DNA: TGTGCCAGCACAGGGGGTGGCTACGAGCAGTACTTC
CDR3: CASTGGGYEQYF

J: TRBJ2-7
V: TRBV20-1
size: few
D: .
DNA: TGCAGTGCTACCGACAGGGAGGGAGAGCAGTACTTC
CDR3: CSATDREGEQYF

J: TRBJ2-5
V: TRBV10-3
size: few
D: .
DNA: TGTGCCATCAGAGGAGAGTACCAAGAGACCCAGTACTTC
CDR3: CAIRGEYQETQYF

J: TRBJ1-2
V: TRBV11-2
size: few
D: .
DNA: TGTGCCAGCAGCTCCGTAAGGGACGGATATGGCTACACCTTC
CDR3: CASSSVRDGYGYTF

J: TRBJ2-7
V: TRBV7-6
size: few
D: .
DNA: TGTGCCAGCAGCCCCGTGACCAGGAGCTCCTACGAGCAGTACTTC
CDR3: CASSPVTRSSYEQYF

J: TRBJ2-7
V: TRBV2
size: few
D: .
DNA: TGTGCCAGCAGTGATTACGGGTACGAGCAGTACTTC
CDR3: CASSDYGYEQYF

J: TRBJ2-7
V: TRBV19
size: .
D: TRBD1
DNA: TGTGCCAGTAGTCCCCTATTTCCGGGACAGGAGCTGATGTTC
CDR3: CASSPLFPGQELMF

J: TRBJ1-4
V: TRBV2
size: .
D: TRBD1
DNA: TGTGCCAGCAGGGCGACAGGGGTGCATGAAAAACTGTTTTTT
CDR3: CASRATGVHEKLFF

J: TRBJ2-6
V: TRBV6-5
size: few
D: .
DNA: TGTGCCAGCAGTTACTCGTGGGGGCAGGGCTCTGGGGCCAACGTCCTGACTTTC
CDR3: CASSYSWGQGSGANVLTF

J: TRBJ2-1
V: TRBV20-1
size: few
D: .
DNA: TGCAGTGCTAGGGGTTTGGGGTACAATGAGCAGTTCTTC
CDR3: CSARGLGYNEQFF

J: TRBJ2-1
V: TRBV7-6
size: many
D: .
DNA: TGTGCCAGCAGCTTATTCCCAGGAACTAATGAGCAGTTCTTC
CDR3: CASSLFPGTNEQFF

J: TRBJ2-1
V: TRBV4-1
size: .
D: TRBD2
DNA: TGCGCCAGCAGGATAATCAGCGGGGGGCCACACTACAATGAGCAGTTCTTC
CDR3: CASRIISGGPHYNEQFF

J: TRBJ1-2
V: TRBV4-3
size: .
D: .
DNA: TGCACCAGCAGCCAAGATGGGGTCGTGGGAAACTATGGCTACACCTTC
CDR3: CTSSQDGVVGNYGYTF

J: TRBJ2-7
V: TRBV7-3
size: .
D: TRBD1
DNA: TGTGCCAGCAGCTTGTTGGCGCCGGGACAGGTCTCCTACGAGCAGTACTTC
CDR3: CASSLLAPGQVSYEQYF

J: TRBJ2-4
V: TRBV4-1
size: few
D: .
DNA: TGCGCCAGCAGCCCCGCTGGGATAAACATTCAGTACTTC
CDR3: CASSPAGINIQYF

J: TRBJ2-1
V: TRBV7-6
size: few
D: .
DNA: TGTGCCAGCAGCTTATACGGGTCCGAGCGCGGGGATGAGCAGTTCTTC
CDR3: CASSLYGSERGDEQFF